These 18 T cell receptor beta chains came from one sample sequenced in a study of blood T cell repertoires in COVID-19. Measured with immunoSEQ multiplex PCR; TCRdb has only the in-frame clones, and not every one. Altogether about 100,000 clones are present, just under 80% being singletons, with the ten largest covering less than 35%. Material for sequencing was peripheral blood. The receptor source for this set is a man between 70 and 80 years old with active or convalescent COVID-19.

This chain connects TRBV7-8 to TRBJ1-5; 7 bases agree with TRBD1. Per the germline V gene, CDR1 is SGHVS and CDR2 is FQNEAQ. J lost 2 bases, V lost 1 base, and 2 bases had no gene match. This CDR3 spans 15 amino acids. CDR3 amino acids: CASSLEGARNQPQHF. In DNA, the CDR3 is TGTGCCAGCAGCTTAGAGGGGGCTCGCAATCAGCCCCAGCATTTT.

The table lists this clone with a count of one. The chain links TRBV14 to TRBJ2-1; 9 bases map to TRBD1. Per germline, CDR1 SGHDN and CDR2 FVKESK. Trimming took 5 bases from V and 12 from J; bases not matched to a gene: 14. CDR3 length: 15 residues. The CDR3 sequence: CASSNAPGQGSRQFF. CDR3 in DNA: TGTGCCAGCAGCAACGCTCCGGGACAGGGTTCTCGGCAGTTCTTC.

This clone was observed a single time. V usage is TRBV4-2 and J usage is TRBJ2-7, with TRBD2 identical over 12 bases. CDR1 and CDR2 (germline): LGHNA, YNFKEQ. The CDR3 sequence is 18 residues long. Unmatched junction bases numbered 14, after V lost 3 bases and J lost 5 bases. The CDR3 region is CASSQSTLAGGQFNEQYF. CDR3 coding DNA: TGTGCCAGCAGCCAGAGTACACTAGCGGGGGGTCAGTTCAACGAGCAGTACTTC.

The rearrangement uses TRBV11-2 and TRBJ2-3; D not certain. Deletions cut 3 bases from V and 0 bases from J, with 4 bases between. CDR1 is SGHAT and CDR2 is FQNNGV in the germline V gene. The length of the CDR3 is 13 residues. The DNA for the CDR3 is TGTGCCAGCAGCTTTAGAAGCACAGATACGCAGTATTTT. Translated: CASSFRSTDTQYF.

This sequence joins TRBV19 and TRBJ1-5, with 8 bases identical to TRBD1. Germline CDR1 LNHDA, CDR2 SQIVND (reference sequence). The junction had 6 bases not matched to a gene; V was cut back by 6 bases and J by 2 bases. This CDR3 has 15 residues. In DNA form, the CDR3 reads TGTGCCAGTAGACCGATGGACAGGGGCAATCAGCCCCAGCATTTT. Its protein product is CASRPMDRGNQPQHF.

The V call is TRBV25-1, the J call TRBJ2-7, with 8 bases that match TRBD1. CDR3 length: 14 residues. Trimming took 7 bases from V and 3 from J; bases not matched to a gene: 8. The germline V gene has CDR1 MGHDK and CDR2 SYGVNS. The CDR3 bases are TGTGCCAGCAATGCCTTGGACAGGGACTACGAGCAGTACTTC. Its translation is CASNALDRDYEQYF.

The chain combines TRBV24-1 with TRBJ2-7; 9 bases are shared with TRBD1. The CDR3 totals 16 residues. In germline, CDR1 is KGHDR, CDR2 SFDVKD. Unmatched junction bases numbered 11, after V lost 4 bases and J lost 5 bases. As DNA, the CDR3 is TGTGCCACCAGTGAACGTCCGGGACAGGGAACCCACGAGCAGTACTTC. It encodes CATSERPGQGTHEQYF.

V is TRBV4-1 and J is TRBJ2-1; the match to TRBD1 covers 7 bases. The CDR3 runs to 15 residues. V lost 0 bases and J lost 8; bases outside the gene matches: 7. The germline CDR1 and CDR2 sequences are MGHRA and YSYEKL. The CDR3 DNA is TGCGCCAGCAGCCAAGAAGCACCCACAGGGGATGAGCAGTTCTTC. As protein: CASSQEAPTGDEQFF.

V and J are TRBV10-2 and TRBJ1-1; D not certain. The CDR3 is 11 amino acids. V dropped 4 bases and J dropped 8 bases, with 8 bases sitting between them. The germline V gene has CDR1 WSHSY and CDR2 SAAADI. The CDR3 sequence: CASSGPEEAFF. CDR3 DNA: TGCGCCAGCAGTGGCCCCGAGGAAGCTTTCTTT.

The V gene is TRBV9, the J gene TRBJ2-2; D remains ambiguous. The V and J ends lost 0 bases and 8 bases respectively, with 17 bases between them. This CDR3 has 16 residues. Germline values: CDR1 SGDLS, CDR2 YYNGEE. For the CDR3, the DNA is TGTGCCAGCAGCGTAGTCCCCGCGAACCTCTGGGGGGAGCTGTTTTTT. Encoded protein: CASSVVPANLWGELFF.

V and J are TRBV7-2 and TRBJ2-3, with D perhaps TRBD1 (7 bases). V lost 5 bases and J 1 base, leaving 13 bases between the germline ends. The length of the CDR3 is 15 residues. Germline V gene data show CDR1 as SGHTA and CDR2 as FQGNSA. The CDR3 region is CASSDDREGTDTQYF. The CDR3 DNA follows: TGTGCCAGCAGCGACGACAGGGAGGGCACAGATACGCAGTATTTT.

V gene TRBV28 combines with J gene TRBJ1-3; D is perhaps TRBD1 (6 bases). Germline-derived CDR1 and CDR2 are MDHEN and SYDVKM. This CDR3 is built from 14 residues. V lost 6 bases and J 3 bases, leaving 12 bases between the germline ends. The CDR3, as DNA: TGTGCCAGCAGGGAAGGGGGTAATGGAAACACCATATATTTT. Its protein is CASREGGNGNTIYF.

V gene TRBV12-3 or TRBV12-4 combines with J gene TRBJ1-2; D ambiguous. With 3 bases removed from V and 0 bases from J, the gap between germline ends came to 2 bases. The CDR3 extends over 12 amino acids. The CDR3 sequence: CASSFTNYGYTF. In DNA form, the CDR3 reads TGTGCCAGCAGTTTTACTAACTATGGCTACACCTTC.

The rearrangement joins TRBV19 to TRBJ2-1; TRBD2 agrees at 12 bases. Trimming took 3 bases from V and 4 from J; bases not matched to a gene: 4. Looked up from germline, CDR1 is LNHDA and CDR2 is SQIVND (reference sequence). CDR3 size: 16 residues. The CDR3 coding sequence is TGTGCCAGTAGTATTAGGACTAGCGGGACGTACAATGAGCAGTTCTTC. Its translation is CASSIRTSGTYNEQFF.

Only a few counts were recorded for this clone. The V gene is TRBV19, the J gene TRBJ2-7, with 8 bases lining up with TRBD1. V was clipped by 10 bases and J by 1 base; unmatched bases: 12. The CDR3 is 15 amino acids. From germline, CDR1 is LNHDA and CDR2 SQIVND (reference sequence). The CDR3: CATRDRSRGSYEQYF. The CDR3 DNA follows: TGTGCCACCCGGGACAGGTCAAGGGGGTCCTACGAGCAGTACTTC.

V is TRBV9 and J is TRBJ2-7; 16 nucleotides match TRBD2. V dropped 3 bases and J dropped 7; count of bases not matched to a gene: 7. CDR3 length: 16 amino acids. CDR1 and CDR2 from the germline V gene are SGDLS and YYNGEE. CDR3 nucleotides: TGTGCCAGCAGCGGGGGAGGGACTAGCGGGAGGGGTGAGCAGTACTTC. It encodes CASSGGGTSGRGEQYF. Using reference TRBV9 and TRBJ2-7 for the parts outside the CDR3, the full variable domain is DSGVTQTPKHLITATGQRVTLRCSPRSGDLSVYWYQQSLDQGLQFLIQYYNGEERAKGNILERFSAQQFPDLHSELNLSSLELGDSALYFCASSGGGTSGRGEQYFGPGTRLTVT.

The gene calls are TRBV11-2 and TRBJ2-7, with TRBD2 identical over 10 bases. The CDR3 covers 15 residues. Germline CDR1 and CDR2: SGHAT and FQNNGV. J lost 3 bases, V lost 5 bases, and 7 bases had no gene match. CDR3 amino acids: CASSPLAGVIYEQYF. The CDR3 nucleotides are TGTGCCAGCAGCCCCCTAGCGGGGGTTATCTACGAGCAGTACTTC.

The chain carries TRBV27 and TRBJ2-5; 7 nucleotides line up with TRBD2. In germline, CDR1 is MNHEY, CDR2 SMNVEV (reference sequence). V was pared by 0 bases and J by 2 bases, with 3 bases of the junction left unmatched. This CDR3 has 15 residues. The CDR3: CASSLSPSGQETQYF. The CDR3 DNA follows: TGTGCCAGCAGTTTATCCCCTAGCGGACAAGAGACCCAGTACTTC.